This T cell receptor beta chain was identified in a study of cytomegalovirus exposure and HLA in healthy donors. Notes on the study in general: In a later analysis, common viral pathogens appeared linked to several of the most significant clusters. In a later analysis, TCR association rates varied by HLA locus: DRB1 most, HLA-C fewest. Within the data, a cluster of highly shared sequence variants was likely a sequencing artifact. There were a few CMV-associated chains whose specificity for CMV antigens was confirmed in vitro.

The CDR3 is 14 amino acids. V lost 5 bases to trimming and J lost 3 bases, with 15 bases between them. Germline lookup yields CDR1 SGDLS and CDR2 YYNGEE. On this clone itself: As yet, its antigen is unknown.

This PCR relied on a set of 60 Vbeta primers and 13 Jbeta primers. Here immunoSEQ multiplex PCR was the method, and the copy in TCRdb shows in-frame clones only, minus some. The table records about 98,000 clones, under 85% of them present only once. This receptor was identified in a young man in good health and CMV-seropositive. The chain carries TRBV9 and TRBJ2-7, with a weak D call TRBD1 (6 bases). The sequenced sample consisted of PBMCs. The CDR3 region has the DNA TGTGCCAGCAGACGCCGAGGGGGAAACTACGAGCAGTACTTC. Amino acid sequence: CASRRRGGNYEQYF.